A selection of T cell receptor beta chains follows, all from one sample in a study of blood T cells in healthy people across ages. TCRdb re-analysed the 5' RACE reads in MiXCR, keeping a single row per CDR3 protein. The sample yields about 1.6 million distinct CDR3 sequences, 34% seen once. The sample was blood. The source is a woman in her 30s in good health. Both conserved end residues are part of each CDR3. The D gene is left open where the match is weak. Clone size is not always given. Where it is, it says once, few, many or a class for expanded clones.

>-|TRBJ1-5|TRBV4-2|-
CASSQNNKGGSNQPQHF
TGTGCCAGCAGCCAGAATAACAAAGGGGGTAGCAATCAGCCCCAGCATTTT
>-|TRBJ2-1|TRBV6-1|-
CAGSGVSGDNEQFF
TGTGCCGGCTCAGGGGTTAGTGGAGATAATGAGCAGTTCTTC
>-|TRBJ1-5|TRBV7-8|-
CASSTTGDVRGPQHF
TGTGCCAGCAGCACGACAGGAGATGTACGGGGACCCCAGCATTTT
>-|TRBJ2-2|TRBV24-1|-
CATSDFDSAGELFF
TGTGCCACCAGTGATTTTGACAGCGCCGGGGAGCTGTTTTTT
>-|TRBJ1-2|TRBV4-1|-
CASSPGRGFYGYTF
TGCGCCAGCAGCCCCGGGAGGGGATTCTATGGCTACACCTTC
>-|TRBJ1-1|TRBV7-9|-
CAGSLGRGTEAFF
TGTGCCGGCAGCCTGGGAAGGGGGACTGAAGCTTTCTTT
>few|TRBJ1-5|TRBV7-2|-
CASSLSQTGNQPQHF
TGTGCCAGCAGCCTCTCCCAGACGGGCAATCAGCCCCAGCATTTT
>-|TRBJ2-5|TRBV21-1|-
CASSKGLGQGFEETQYF
TGTGCCAGCAGCAAAGGGTTGGGACAGGGTTTCGAGGAGACCCAGTACTTC
>few|TRBJ2-7|TRBV5-5|-
CASSPDSLINYEQYF
TGTGCCAGCAGCCCGGACAGCCTGATAAACTACGAGCAGTACTTC
>-|TRBJ2-5|TRBV20-1|TRBD1
CSAGPRDRGRWETQYF
TGCAGTGCTGGGCCCCGGGACAGGGGGCGGTGGGAGACCCAGTACTTC
>few|TRBJ2-1|TRBV7-2|-
CASSLAGRASTQFF
TGTGCCAGCAGCTTAGCCGGCCGGGCGTCGACGCAGTTCTTC
>-|TRBJ2-3|TRBV20-1|-
CSARWGTITDTQYF
TGCAGTGCTAGATGGGGGACAATCACAGATACGCAGTATTTT
>-|TRBJ1-5|TRBV10-3|-
CAISESRGGSQPQHF
TGTGCCATCAGTGAGTCAAGGGGAGGGAGTCAGCCCCAGCATTTT
>few|TRBJ1-1|TRBV14|-
CASSQDLGNMNTEAFF
TGTGCCAGCAGCCAAGATCTAGGGAACATGAACACTGAAGCTTTCTTT
>few|TRBJ2-7|TRBV20-1|-
CSARDGGSSYEQYF
TGCAGTGCTAGAGATGGGGGTAGCTCCTACGAGCAGTACTTC
>-|TRBJ2-2|TRBV29-1|-
CSVGDIPGELFF
TGCAGCGTTGGGGACATTCCCGGGGAGCTGTTTTTT
>few|TRBJ2-1|TRBV20-1|TRBD2
CSADKRESYNEQFF
TGCAGTGCTGATAAGCGGGAGAGCTACAATGAGCAGTTCTTC
>few|TRBJ1-4|TRBV29-1|-
CSVGMSEKLFF
TGCAGCGTTGGAATGTCAGAAAAACTGTTTTTT
>-|TRBJ2-7|TRBV28|TRBD1
CASILPTGEISYEQYF
TGTGCCAGCATCCTCCCTACAGGGGAAATCTCCTACGAGCAGTACTTC
>-|TRBJ1-1|TRBV20-1|-
CSASPPGNTEAFF
TGCAGTGCCTCGCCCCCGGGGAACACTGAAGCTTTCTTT
>-|TRBJ2-5|TRBV7-3|-
CASSPDWGGKTQYF
TGTGCCAGCAGTCCCGACTGGGGTGGGAAGACCCAGTACTTC
>many|TRBJ2-3|TRBV4-1|-
CASSQEGRREMWTDTQYF
TGCGCCAGCAGCCAAGAAGGCCGCAGGGAAATGTGGACAGATACGCAGTATTTT
>-|TRBJ2-3|TRBV11-1|TRBD2
CASSLDGGGNTDTQYF
TGTGCCAGCAGCTTAGATGGCGGGGGGAACACAGATACGCAGTATTTT
>-|TRBJ2-5|TRBV3-1|TRBD2
CASSQGRTSGKARQYF
TGTGCCAGCAGCCAAGGTCGGACTAGCGGGAAGGCAAGGCAGTACTTC
>-|TRBJ2-3|TRBV9|-
CASNVGGGPFADTQYF
TGTGCCAGCAATGTAGGGGGGGGGCCTTTCGCAGATACGCAGTATTTT
>-|TRBJ2-1|TRBV27|-
CASSLLTATDEQFF
TGTGCCAGCAGTTTATTGACAGCTACCGATGAGCAGTTCTTC
>few|TRBJ1-2|TRBV27|-
CASSLNLKNRVNYTF
TGTGCCAGCAGTCTAAACCTAAAAAACAGGGTGAACTACACCTTC
>-|TRBJ1-5|TRBV6-1|-
CASSGPGSNQPQHF
TGTGCCAGCAGTGGACCGGGTAGCAATCAGCCCCAGCATTTT
>once|TRBJ1-5|TRBV12-3/TRBV12-4|TRBD1
CASSEPGGSRPQHF
TGTGCCAGCAGTGAGCCAGGGGGTAGCCGGCCCCAGCATTTT
>few|TRBJ2-7|TRBV27|-
CASSLATGETHHEQYF
TGTGCCAGCAGTTTGGCAACAGGTGAAACCCACCACGAGCAGTACTTC
>-|TRBJ2-7|TRBV5-1|-
CASSLERGNEQYF
TGTGCCAGCAGCTTAGAACGGGGTAACGAGCAGTACTTC
>-|TRBJ2-5|TRBV7-3|-
CASSLYGLGETQYF
TGTGCCAGCAGCTTATACGGATTGGGGGAGACCCAGTACTTC
>-|TRBJ1-6|TRBV20-1|-
CSASRDKESPLHF
TGCAGTGCTAGTAGGGACAAAGAATCACCCCTCCACTTT
>-|TRBJ2-4|TRBV6-1|TRBD1
CASTRQGSQAKNIQYF
TGTGCCAGCACGCGACAGGGGTCCCAAGCCAAAAACATTCAGTACTTC
>few|TRBJ2-1|TRBV27|TRBD2
CASSILAVTYNEQFF
TGTGCCAGCAGTATCCTAGCGGTCACCTACAATGAGCAGTTCTTC
>-|TRBJ2-1|TRBV7-2|TRBD2
CASSQRTSGGAPRQFF
TGTGCCAGCAGCCAAAGGACTAGCGGGGGGGCCCCTCGGCAGTTCTTC
>few|TRBJ1-1|TRBV12-3/TRBV12-4|-
CASSSFGNTEAFF
TGTGCCAGCAGTTCCTTTGGGAACACTGAAGCTTTCTTT
>few|TRBJ1-2|TRBV10-3|-
CAIKGGFDYGYTF
TGTGCCATCAAGGGCGGGTTTGACTATGGCTACACCTTC
>few|TRBJ2-3|TRBV6-4|TRBD1
CASSRDRAAQDTQYF
TGTGCCAGCAGTAGGGACAGGGCCGCCCAAGATACGCAGTATTTT
>-|TRBJ2-3|TRBV7-8|-
CASRSLADTQYF
TGTGCCAGCAGGTCCCTCGCAGATACGCAGTATTTT
>-|TRBJ2-1|TRBV4-1|TRBD1
CASTKDRGEWNEQFF
TGCGCCAGCACCAAGGACAGGGGTGAATGGAATGAGCAGTTCTTC
>few|TRBJ1-1|TRBV7-9|-
CASSFTPDSNTEAFF
TGTGCCAGCAGCTTTACCCCGGACAGCAACACTGAAGCTTTCTTT
>few|TRBJ2-1|TRBV12-5|-
CASAIGIIGNEQFF
TGTGCTAGTGCCATCGGCATAATCGGGAATGAGCAGTTCTTC
>-|TRBJ2-7|TRBV20-1|TRBD2
CSASGGVPGLAASSYEQYF
TGCAGTGCTAGTGGGGGGGTACCGGGACTAGCGGCAAGCTCCTACGAGCAGTACTTC
>few|TRBJ2-3|TRBV25-1|-
CASSEGNTDTQYF
TGTGCCAGCAGTGAGGGGAACACAGATACGCAGTATTTT
>-|TRBJ2-1|TRBV28|TRBD2
CASSFPPFREGPLDNEQFF
TGTGCCAGCAGTTTTCCCCCCTTCCGGGAGGGTCCCCTCGACAATGAGCAGTTCTTC
>-|TRBJ2-7|TRBV27|TRBD2
CASAISSGTRSYEQYF
TGTGCCAGCGCTATCTCGAGCGGGACCCGATCCTACGAGCAGTACTTC
>-|TRBJ2-4|TRBV5-1|TRBD1
CASSFRQGTGKNIQYF
TGCGCCAGCAGCTTCCGACAGGGGACCGGCAAAAACATTCAGTACTTC
>-|TRBJ2-2|TRBV5-1|-
CASSLRGGERRNTGELFF
TGCGCCAGCAGCTTACGGGGAGGCGAACGACGGAACACCGGGGAGCTGTTTTTT
>-|TRBJ2-1|TRBV13|-
CASSTRTNGIYEQFF
TGTGCCAGCAGCACCCGGACTAACGGGATTTATGAGCAGTTCTTC
>few|TRBJ2-5|TRBV7-3|-
CASSLTGLGGETQYF
TGTGCCAGCAGCTTAACCGGGTTGGGTGGGGAGACCCAGTACTTC
>few|TRBJ2-7|TRBV3-1|-
CASSQDLDYEQYF
TGTGCCAGCAGCCAAGATCTAGACTACGAGCAGTACTTC
>few|TRBJ1-1|TRBV29-1|-
CSVRGRRNTEAFF
TGCAGCGTGAGGGGACGAAGAAACACTGAAGCTTTCTTT
>few|TRBJ2-1|TRBV5-6|-
CASSLAELLDDEQFF
TGTGCCAGCAGCTTGGCCGAACTCTTAGATGATGAGCAGTTCTTC
>few|TRBJ2-7|TRBV7-3|TRBD1
CASSHGQGQKYF
TGTGCCAGCAGCCACGGACAGGGGCAAAAGTACTTC
>-|TRBJ2-3|TRBV5-4|-
CASSTRTDSTDTQYF
TGTGCCAGCAGCACACGGACCGATAGCACAGATACGCAGTATTTT
>-|TRBJ2-3|TRBV7-6|TRBD2
CASSRGLAGIADTQYF
TGTGCCAGCAGCCGGGGACTAGCGGGAATCGCAGATACGCAGTATTTT
>-|TRBJ2-7|TRBV28|-
CASTTGSGGTGEQYF
TGTGCCAGCACCACCGGGTCCGGGGGAACGGGCGAGCAGTACTTC
>-|TRBJ1-4|TRBV20-1|-
CSASEGEKLFF
TGCAGTGCTAGTGAGGGTGAAAAACTGTTTTTT
>-|TRBJ2-1|TRBV28|-
CASSEDYEQFF
TGTGCCAGCAGTGAGGACTATGAGCAGTTCTTC